One T cell receptor beta chain is described in this entry. The antigen is undetermined. These data belong to a study of CD8 T cells in Susac syndrome. Study at large: There were about 6 sequenced Susac syndrome patients with active disease and 8 or 9 in remission.

Reverse transcription of about 0.5 to 1 ug RNA was carried out with random hexamers. TCRdb analysed the immunoSEQ multiplex PCR reads with MiXCR anew, one entry per CDR3 protein. The sample carries 150,000 to 200,000 distinct CDR3 sequences, 90% to 95% recorded once. Germline CDR1 SGHRS, CDR2 YFSETQ. The CDR3 totals 14 residues. Trimming took off 4 bases at V and 7 bases at J, with 15 bases between the two ends. Overall study results and limits: The study's TCR sequencing and HLA analysis drew on a certain number of individuals. That number was acknowledged as relatively small.

The chain is built from TRBV5-1 and TRBJ2-1; D is uncertain. The sample taken for sequencing was CD4+ T cells from PBMCs. This clonotype was obtained from a human donor with Susac syndrome. The CDR3 protein is CASSPDVIGNEQFF. CDR3 sequence (DNA): TGCGCCAGCAGCCCGGACGTTATAGGGAATGAGCAGTTCTTC.